A single sample is the source of the 3 T cell receptor beta chains below, sequenced in a study of tumor and adjacent non-tumor tissue in lung cancer. RNA was extracted from bulk tissue without any cell sorting. The library came from three nested PCR rounds adapted from ARM-PCR protocols. One entry per CDR3 protein, called by TCRdb with MiXCR from the multiplex PCR reads. The table has some 120,000 distinct CDR3 sequences, 66% seen once; the top ten hold 13%. The sample comprised lung tumor tissue. These receptors all come from a man aged 25 to 40 with non-small cell lung cancer.

This clonotype was detected ten times or more. The chain is built from TRBV12-3 or TRBV12-4 and TRBJ1-2, with TRBD1 matching over 7 bases. CDR3 size: 14 residues. V gave up 8 bases and J gave up 7 bases; unmatched junction bases: 13. In DNA, the CDR3 is TGTGCCAGCGCCGCGTCAACAGGGGTTGGTGGCTACACCTTC. This gives the protein CASAASTGVGGYTF.

Remarks on this clonotype: This CDR3 is missing its conserved last phenylalanine or tryptophan, likely due to a read error. The chain combines TRBV7-9 with TRBJ2-6, with a possible D match to TRBD1 (5 bases). Germline CDR1 reads SEHNR; CDR2 reads FQNEAQ (reference sequence). The CDR3 contains 17 residues. The V and J ends lost 4 bases and 2 bases respectively, with 15 bases between them. As DNA, the CDR3 is TGTGCCAGCAGCTCGGGCTCAGGGTACCCTGGGGCCAACGTCCTGACTTAC. Translating gives CASSSGSGYPGANVLTY.

The V gene is TRBV10-3, the J gene TRBJ2-5; 7 bases agree with TRBD1. After removal of 4 bases from V and 2 bases from J, the junction contained 10 bases not matched to a gene. Germline CDR1 reads ENHRY; CDR2 reads SYGVKD. This CDR3 has 16 residues. The CDR3 nucleotides are TGTGCCATCAGTGGTCTTAAGGGGGCCGGTCAAGAGACCCAGTACTTC. It encodes CAISGLKGAGQETQYF.